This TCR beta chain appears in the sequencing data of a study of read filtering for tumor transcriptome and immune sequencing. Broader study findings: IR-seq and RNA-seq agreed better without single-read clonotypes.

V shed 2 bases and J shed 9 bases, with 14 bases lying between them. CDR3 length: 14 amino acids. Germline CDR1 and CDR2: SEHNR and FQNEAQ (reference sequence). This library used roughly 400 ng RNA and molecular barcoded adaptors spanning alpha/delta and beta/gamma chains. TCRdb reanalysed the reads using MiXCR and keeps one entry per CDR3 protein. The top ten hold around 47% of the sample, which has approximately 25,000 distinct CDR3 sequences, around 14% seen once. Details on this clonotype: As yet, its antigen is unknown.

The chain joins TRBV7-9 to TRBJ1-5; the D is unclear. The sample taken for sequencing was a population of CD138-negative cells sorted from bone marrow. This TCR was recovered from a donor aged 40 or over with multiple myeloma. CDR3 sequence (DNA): TGTGCCAGCAGCTTACATACGGGAATGGGGCCCCAGCATTTT. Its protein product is CASSLHTGMGPQHF. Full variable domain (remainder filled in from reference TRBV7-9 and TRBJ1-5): DTGVSQNPRHKITKRGQNVTFRCDPISEHNRLYWYRQTLGQGPEFLTYFQNEAQLEKSRLLSDRFSAERPKGSFSTLEIQRTEQGDSAMYLCASSLHTGMGPQHFGDGTRLSIL.